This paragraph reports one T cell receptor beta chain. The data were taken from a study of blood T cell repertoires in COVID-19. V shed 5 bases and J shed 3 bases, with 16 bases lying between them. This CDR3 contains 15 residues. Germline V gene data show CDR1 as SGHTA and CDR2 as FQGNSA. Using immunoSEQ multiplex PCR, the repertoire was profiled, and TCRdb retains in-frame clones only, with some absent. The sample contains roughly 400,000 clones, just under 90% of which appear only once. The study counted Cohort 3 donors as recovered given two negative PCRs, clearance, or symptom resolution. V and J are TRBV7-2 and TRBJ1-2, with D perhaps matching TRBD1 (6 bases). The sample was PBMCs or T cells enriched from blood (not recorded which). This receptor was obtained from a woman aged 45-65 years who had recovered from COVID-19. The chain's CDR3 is CASSPRGDRYYGYTF. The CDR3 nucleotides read TGTGCCAGCAGCCCTAGAGGTGACAGGTACTATGGCTACACCTTC.